The 30 T cell receptor beta chains presented below share a single source sample, sequenced in a study of blood T cell repertoires in COVID-19. The method was immunoSEQ multiplex PCR; TCRdb's version includes in-frame clones alone and lacks a portion of them. Of about 490,000 clones detected, over 75% appear once; the ten largest clones hold roughly 3.2%. The sequencing sample was made of peripheral blood. These receptors all stem from a human donor in a cohort sampled during active COVID-19.

V usage is TRBV7-3 and J usage is TRBJ1-1; possible D gene TRBD1, 6 bases. The germline gives CDR1 SGHTA, CDR2 FQGTGA. V shed 0 bases and J shed 4 bases, with 15 bases lying between them. The CDR3 sequence is 16 residues long. The CDR3 nucleotides are TGTGCCAGCAGCTTAACCGCAGGGGCATTCGGCACTGAAGCTTTCTTT. It yields the protein CASSLTAGAFGTEAFF.

The chain combines TRBV7-6 with TRBJ2-5; tentatively, D is TRBD1 (6 bases). The CDR3 is made up of 14 amino acids. Germline lookup yields CDR1 SGHVS and CDR2 FNYEAQ. V was trimmed by 2 bases and J by 3 bases, leaving 10 bases between them. The CDR3 bases are TGTGCCAGCAGCTTATCTTGGGACAAAGAGACCCAGTACTTC. It yields the protein CASSLSWDKETQYF.

J is TRBJ2-3 and V is TRBV7-2, with 7 bases that match TRBD2. This CDR3 region has 14 residues. Germline V gene sequence: CDR1 SGHTA, CDR2 FQGNSA. With V trimmed by 3 bases and J by 7 bases, 7 bases remained unmatched. In DNA form, the CDR3 reads TGTGCCAGCAGCTTTAGTCAGGGAGGGCATACGCAGTATTTT. Residues: CASSFSQGGHTQYF.

This chain connects TRBV12-3 or TRBV12-4 to TRBJ2-2; no clear D. The CDR3 sequence is 11 residues long. V was clipped by 7 bases and J by 9 bases, with 9 bases between them. The CDR3 sequence: CASTQSWELFF. The CDR3 DNA follows: TGTGCCAGCACCCAAAGCTGGGAGCTGTTTTTT.

This chain's CDR3 is CASSQTVGGDYEQYF. In nucleotides, the CDR3 is TGTGCCAGCAGCCAAACGGTAGGAGGGGATTACGAGCAGTACTTC. This chain connects TRBV7-2 to TRBJ2-7; D is perhaps TRBD2 (6 bases). Trimming took off 5 bases at V and 4 bases at J, with 18 bases between the two ends. The CDR3 extends over 15 amino acids. From germline, CDR1 is SGHTA and CDR2 FQGNSA.

The rearrangement uses TRBV7-3 and TRBJ1-2, with TRBD1 identical over 10 bases. The V segment lost 3 bases and the J segment 5 bases; nucleotides outside the gene matches: 0. The CDR3 covers 13 residues. Germline V gives CDR1 SGHTA, CDR2 FQGTGA. The CDR3 DNA follows: TGTGCCAGCAGCTTGGGACAGGGGTATGGCTACACCTTC. Protein sequence: CASSLGQGYGYTF.

The chain is built from TRBV10-3 and TRBJ1-4; TRBD1 agrees at 9 bases. Germline trimming cut 6 bases from V and 5 bases from J; bases unmatched to any gene: 1. The germline V gene has CDR1 ENHRY and CDR2 SYGVKD. The CDR3 totals 13 residues. CDR3 DNA: TGTGCCATCAGAGACAGGGGGAATGAAAAACTGTTTTTT. The encoded protein is CAIRDRGNEKLFF.

V usage is TRBV28 and J usage is TRBJ1-2, with 8 bases matching TRBD1. J gave up 7 bases and V 5 bases, and 15 bases lay outside the gene matches. From germline, CDR1 is MDHEN and CDR2 SYDVKM. The CDR3 is 16 amino acids. The CDR3 coding sequence is TGTGCCAGCAGTCCCACCCCGGGCAGGGGGCCTGGTGGCTACACCTTC. Amino acid sequence: CASSPTPGRGPGGYTF.

V gene TRBV19 combines with J gene TRBJ2-1; 14 positions match TRBD2. Looked up from germline, CDR1 is LNHDA and CDR2 is SQIVND (reference sequence). The J segment lost 10 bases and the V segment lost 6 bases, leaving 5 bases of the junction unmatched. This CDR3 is 14 amino acids long. The CDR3 sequence is CASRSGTSGREQFF. DNA of the CDR3: TGTGCCAGTAGGTCCGGGACTAGCGGGAGAGAGCAGTTCTTC.

The V and J genes are TRBV7-9 and TRBJ2-3, with a possible D match to TRBD2 (5 bases). This CDR3 comprises 14 residues. Trimming left V 0 bases short and J 4 bases short, with 8 bases between. CDR1 and CDR2 (germline): SEHNR, FQNEAQ (reference sequence). CDR3 sequence (DNA): TGTGCCAGCAGCTTAGCGGGAGCGGCAGATACGCAGTATTTT. Protein sequence: CASSLAGAADTQYF.

The gene calls are TRBV10-3 and TRBJ1-6; D may be TRBD1 (6 bases). Germline V CDR1 and CDR2: ENHRY, SYGVKD. This CDR3 region has 15 residues. Trimming cost V 2 bases and J 7 bases, with 12 bases left between them. The CDR3 DNA is TGTGCCATCAGTGAGAATGGCCAGGGGAATTCACCCCTCCACTTT. It encodes CAISENGQGNSPLHF.

The J gene is TRBJ1-1, the V gene TRBV6-4; tentatively, D is TRBD1 (5 bases). Per germline, CDR1 MRHNA and CDR2 SNTAGT. Between the trimmed V and J ends, which lost 6 bases and 4 bases, there was a span of 12 bases. The CDR3 contains 13 residues. The CDR3 sequence is CASRARESTEAFF. CDR3 sequence (DNA): TGTGCCAGCAGAGCCAGGGAATCCACTGAAGCTTTCTTT.

Regarding this clone: An end of the junction differs from the germline gene, which may be a read error. This chain connects TRBV28 to TRBJ1-1, with D possibly TRBD1 on 6 matching bases. The CDR3 loop spans 13 amino acids. Germline V gene data show CDR1 as MDHEN and CDR2 as SYDVKM. CDR3 DNA: TGTGCCAGCAGTTTAGTCATAGGGCCGGGACAAGACTTT. This encodes CASSLVIGPGQDF.

The genes are TRBV6-5 and TRBJ1-1; TRBD1 matches 8 bases. Germline assignment: CDR1 MNHEY and CDR2 SVGAGI. This CDR3 contains 15 residues. V shed 6 bases, J shed 0 bases, and the junction held 6 bases outside the gene matches. CDR3 protein: CASRIEDRVNTEAFF. The CDR3 DNA reads as TGTGCCAGCAGAATTGAGGACAGGGTGAACACTGAAGCTTTCTTT.

The chain couples TRBV5-1 to TRBJ1-2, with 7 bases lining up with TRBD1. The ends lost 4 bases at V and 1 base at J; junction bases unmatched: 7. There are 15 residues in the CDR3. CDR1 SGHRS and CDR2 YFSETQ come from the germline V gene. The CDR3 reads CASSVGQPVNYGYTF. The CDR3 DNA follows: TGCGCCAGCAGCGTGGGACAGCCCGTTAACTATGGCTACACCTTC.

The chain employs TRBV30 and TRBJ1-2; no definite D call. Germline assignment: CDR1 GTSNPN and CDR2 SVGIG (reference sequence). V lost 0 bases and J 4 bases, leaving 6 bases between the germline ends. The CDR3 loop spans 12 amino acids. The CDR3 DNA reads TGTGCCTGGAGTGTACACCCCTATGGCTACACCTTC. The encoded protein is CAWSVHPYGYTF.

V gene TRBV7-9 combines with J gene TRBJ1-2; maybe TRBD1 (5 bases). Germline V gene data show CDR1 as SEHNR and CDR2 as FQNEAQ (reference sequence). The CDR3 covers 13 residues. Trimming took 5 bases from V and 4 from J, leaving 11 bases between them. For the CDR3, the DNA is TGTGCCAGCAGCCCGGAGGGGCCCTATGGCTACACCTTC. It yields the protein CASSPEGPYGYTF.

The chain links TRBV15 to TRBJ2-2; D is undetermined. Between the trimmed V and J ends, which lost 0 bases and 3 bases, there was a span of 8 bases. Germline CDR1 and CDR2: LNHNV and YYDKDF (reference sequence). The CDR3 sequence is 15 residues long. The CDR3 loop reads CATSRDRLDTGELFF. The CDR3 DNA reads TGTGCCACCAGCAGAGATCGACTTGACACCGGGGAGCTGTTTTTT.

The V gene is TRBV12-3 or TRBV12-4, the J gene TRBJ2-7; 9 positions match TRBD1. CDR3 length equals 13 residues. The V gene end was trimmed by 5 bases and the J gene end by 5 bases; junction bases not matched to a gene: 4. The CDR3 reads CASSTGTGNEQYF. Written as DNA, the CDR3 is TGTGCCAGCAGTACAGGGACAGGGAACGAGCAGTACTTC.

The rearrangement uses TRBV6-5 and TRBJ2-1; 8 bases match TRBD1. This CDR3 comprises 14 residues. Trimming removed 6 bases from V and 8 bases from J; junction bases left unmatched: 9. Germline values: CDR1 MNHEY, CDR2 SVGAGI. The CDR3 is CASRPPDRAHEQFF. The CDR3, as DNA: TGTGCCAGCAGACCTCCGGACAGGGCCCATGAGCAGTTCTTC.

The chain links TRBV28 to TRBJ2-1, with no clear D. Looked up from germline, CDR1 is MDHEN and CDR2 is SYDVKM. The CDR3 consists of 15 residues. Trimming shortened V by 4 bases and J by 4 bases, and 14 bases separated the two germline ends. CDR3 loop: CASSSPPGIYNEQFF. In nucleotides, the CDR3 is TGTGCCAGCAGTTCCCCCCCAGGCATATACAATGAGCAGTTCTTC.

The chain is built from TRBV6-5 and TRBJ2-3; 8 positions match TRBD1. V lost 8 bases, J lost 1 base, and 2 bases stayed unmatched. The germline V gene has CDR1 MNHEY and CDR2 SVGAGI. This CDR3 comprises 13 residues. This CDR3 is CASGQGGTDTQYF. The DNA of the CDR3 is TGTGCCAGCGGACAGGGCGGCACAGATACGCAGTATTTT.

The chain recombines TRBV4-1 with TRBJ2-1; 7 nucleotides match TRBD1. In germline, CDR1 is MGHRA, CDR2 YSYEKL. V gave up 0 bases and J gave up 0 bases; unmatched junction bases: 5. The CDR3 length is 17 residues. CDR3 loop: CASSQEGRGSSYNEQFF. DNA of the CDR3: TGCGCCAGCAGCCAAGAAGGCAGGGGGAGCTCCTACAATGAGCAGTTCTTC.

V is TRBV27 and J is TRBJ2-7; the match to TRBD2 covers 15 bases. Germline V gene sequence: CDR1 MNHEY, CDR2 SMNVEV (reference sequence). V was pared by 2 bases and J by 3 bases, with 14 bases of the junction left unmatched. CDR3 length: 20 residues. CDR3 bases: TGTGCCAGCAGTTTAAGGGGACTAGCGGGAGGAATTACCTCGGACTACGAGCAGTACTTC. Amino acid sequence: CASSLRGLAGGITSDYEQYF.

This sequence joins TRBV27 and TRBJ2-7, with 8 bases lining up with TRBD2. CDR3 length: 18 residues. Germline V gene sequence: CDR1 MNHEY, CDR2 SMNVEV (reference sequence). Losses at the gene ends were 5 bases for V and 6 bases for J; bases not matched to a gene: 21. CDR3 in amino acids: CASSPSRPGLGGGGEQYF. DNA for the CDR3: TGTGCCAGCAGTCCAAGCCGGCCGGGACTCGGGGGGGGCGGCGAGCAGTACTTC.

The chain has TRBV27 and TRBJ2-3, with TRBD2 matching over 7 bases. The CDR3 consists of 18 residues. Per the germline V gene, CDR1 is MNHEY and CDR2 is SMNVEV (reference sequence). J was trimmed by 2 bases and V by 3 bases; bases with no gene match: 14. The CDR3 DNA reads TGTGCCAGCAGTTTGGGTGGGAGGGTCCTTGGGGACACAGATACGCAGTATTTT. It encodes CASSLGGRVLGDTDTQYF.

This chain uses TRBV9 with TRBJ2-5; 11 nucleotides match TRBD1. Germline V gene data show CDR1 as SGDLS and CDR2 as YYNGEE. The CDR3 is made up of 16 amino acids. V dropped 4 bases and J dropped 1; count of bases not matched to a gene: 6. DNA for the CDR3: TGTGCCAGCAGCACTCGGACAGGGGGCCTCCAAGAGACCCAGTACTTC. Its protein is CASSTRTGGLQETQYF.

This sequence joins TRBV11-3 and TRBJ2-7; possibly TRBD1 for D (5 bases). Germline CDR1 is SGHNT and CDR2 is YENEEA. V gave up 0 bases and J gave up 5 bases, with 8 bases separating them. This CDR3 comprises 13 residues. CDR3 nucleotide sequence: TGTGCCAGCAGCTTAGACAGGGCGCACGAGCAGTACTTC. Its protein product is CASSLDRAHEQYF.

In this sample, this clone turned up a few times. The chain recombines TRBV5-1 with TRBJ2-7, with 7 bases aligning to TRBD1. This CDR3 spans 16 amino acids. V lost 0 bases and J lost 2; bases outside the gene matches: 8. Germline V CDR1 and CDR2: SGHRS, YFSETQ. CDR3 coding DNA: TGCGCCAGCAGCTTGGCTTTCGGACAGGTTACCTACGAGCAGTACTTC. It codes for CASSLAFGQVTYEQYF.

V gene TRBV28 combines with J gene TRBJ2-7; the D gene is possibly TRBD1 (6 bases). The CDR3 has 11 amino acids. Per the germline V gene, CDR1 is MDHEN and CDR2 is SYDVKM. Trimming took off 6 bases at V and 5 bases at J, with 8 bases between the two ends. CDR3: CASRGAHEQYF. Here the CDR3 DNA reads TGTGCCAGCAGGGGGGCCCACGAGCAGTACTTC. The variable domain in full, with the rest retrieved from reference TRBV28 and TRBJ2-7, is DVKVTQSSRYLVKRTGEKVFLECVQDMDHENMFWYRQDPGLGLRLIYFSYDVKMKEKGDIPEGYSVSREKKERFSLILESASTNQTSMYLCASRGAHEQYFGPGTRLTVT.